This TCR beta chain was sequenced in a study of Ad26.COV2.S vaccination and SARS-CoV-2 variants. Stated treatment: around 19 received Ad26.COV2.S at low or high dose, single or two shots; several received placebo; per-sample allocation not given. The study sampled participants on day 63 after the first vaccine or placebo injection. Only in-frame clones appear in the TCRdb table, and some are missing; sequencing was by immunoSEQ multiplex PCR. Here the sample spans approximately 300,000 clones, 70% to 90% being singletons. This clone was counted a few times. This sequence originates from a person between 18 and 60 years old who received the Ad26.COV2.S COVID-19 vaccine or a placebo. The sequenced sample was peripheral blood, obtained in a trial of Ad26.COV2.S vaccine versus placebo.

The CDR3 spells CASSQTGLAGVEQYF. The CDR3 coding sequence is TGTGCCAGCAGCCAAACGGGACTAGCGGGGGTAGAGCAGTACTTC. The V and J genes are TRBV14 and TRBJ2-7, with 14 nucleotides matching TRBD2. This CDR3 spans 15 amino acids. J was trimmed by 7 bases and V by 2 bases; bases with no gene match: 4. CDR1 is SGHDN and CDR2 is FVKESK in the germline V gene. The full variable domain, rest sourced from reference TRBV14 and TRBJ2-7, is EAGVTQFPSHSVIEKGQTVTLRCDPISGHDNLYWYRRVMGKEIKFLLHFVKESKQDESGMPNNRFLAERTGGTYSTLKVQPAELEDSGVYFCASSQTGLAGVEQYFGPGTRLTVT.